The T cell receptor beta chain under discussion was sequenced for a study of OX40 agonist ivuxolimab in advanced cancers. About the research overall: Ivuxolimab, an agonist antibody against OX40 (CD134), was given to patients. Around 40% of patients had received prior checkpoint inhibitor therapy.

Notes on this clone: Antigen specificity is unknown.

General study results and limits: Some of the nonresponding patients also showed low levels of normalized T-cell clonal expansion.

Profiled with immunoSEQ multiplex PCR; TCRdb holds only in-frame clones, not every one. The sample records about 46,000 clones, approximately 85% being singletons. The CDR3 totals 17 residues. Germline assignment: CDR1 SGHRS and CDR2 YFSETQ. Trimming stripped 2 bases from V and 0 bases from J, with 15 bases between. Sequenced here: CD4+ or CD8+ T cells sorted from blood, sampled in a trial of the OX40 agonist ivuxolimab. The chain joins TRBV5-1 to TRBJ2-1; the D is unclear. This TCR came from an adult with an advanced solid tumor such as melanoma, head and neck, liver or kidney cancer. The CDR3 protein is CASSFSAALGSYNEQFF. CDR3 DNA sequence: TGCGCCAGCAGCTTTAGTGCCGCCTTGGGCTCCTACAATGAGCAGTTCTTC.